This T cell receptor beta chain was recorded in a study of T cell repertoires in cytomegalovirus infection. TCRdb passed the reads through MiXCR, listing each CDR3 protein once. The sample has around 770,000 distinct CDR3 sequences, about 29% seen once. As to this clonotype: Its antigen is not identified.

The CDR3 runs 14 residues. Unmatched junction bases numbered 4, after V lost 6 bases and J lost 1 base. Germline V gene sequence: CDR1 MNHEY, CDR2 SMNVEV (reference sequence). Broader study findings: The ex vivo response was dominated by HLA-C-restricted CMV-specific TCR beta clonotypes.

The V gene is TRBV27, the J gene TRBJ2-7; 9 positions match TRBD1. The clonotype originates from a human donor in good health (CMV status not recorded). Some clones in this sample may be carry-over from other donors' samples. Sample: cultured CD8+ T cells from PBMCs, taken from culture after CMV antigen stimulation. CDR3 loop: CASSRGTGSYEQYV. DNA for the CDR3: TGTGCCAGCAGCCGAGGGACAGGGTCCTACGAGCAGTACGTC.